These T cell receptor beta chains were read from a single sample in a study of T-cell memory formation after mild COVID-19. TCRdb re-called the 5' RACE reads with MiXCR, one entry per CDR3 protein. The table records 85,000 to 130,000 distinct CDR3 sequences, approximately 13% of them present only once. The sample comprised PBMCs or a T cell subset sorted from them (not recorded which). The receptors stem from an adult woman who had mild COVID-19 (a few samples of this study predate the infection). Cell type and time point are not known. The CDR3 runs from the conserved cysteine through the conserved F or W. The order of the fields is CDR3 DNA, CDR3 protein, V gene, clone size, CDR3 length, D gene, J gene. A D gene is named only where the DNA matches it firmly. Expanded clones are given a class, and other clones once, few, many or no size at all.

CDR3nt: TGTGCCAGCAGCCCCCATTCGGGGGGGCCGATTTATGAGCAGTTCTTC
CDR3aa: CASSPHSGGPIYEQFF
v_gene: TRBV7-9
abundance: few
len: 16
d_gene: TRBD2
j_gene: TRBJ2-1

CDR3nt: TGTGCCAGCAGCTCGACGGACAGTCGGGTCTATGGCTACACCTTC
CDR3aa: CASSSTDSRVYGYTF
v_gene: TRBV7-9
abundance: few
len: 15
d_gene: NA
j_gene: TRBJ1-2

CDR3nt: TGTGCCAGCAGCTTATCAGAGGGTAGCAATCAGCCCCAGCATTTT
CDR3aa: CASSLSEGSNQPQHF
v_gene: TRBV5-6
abundance: few
len: 15
d_gene: NA
j_gene: TRBJ1-5

CDR3nt: TGCAGTGCTAGAGATCAGAGGGGGCACGGTGAGCAGTTCTTC
CDR3aa: CSARDQRGHGEQFF
v_gene: TRBV20-1
abundance: NA
len: 14
d_gene: TRBD1
j_gene: TRBJ2-1

CDR3nt: TGTGCCAGCAGTGAAGGACAGGCCGAGCAAGCTTTCTTT
CDR3aa: CASSEGQAEQAFF
v_gene: TRBV2
abundance: NA
len: 13
d_gene: NA
j_gene: TRBJ1-1

CDR3nt: TGCGCCAGCAGCAGGGGGGGTTCTTACAATGAGCAGTTCTTC
CDR3aa: CASSRGGSYNEQFF
v_gene: TRBV4-1
abundance: NA
len: 14
d_gene: NA
j_gene: TRBJ2-1

CDR3nt: TGTGCCAGCAGCTTAATCAGCGCGGGGGGCCAAGAGACCCAGTACTTC
CDR3aa: CASSLISAGGQETQYF
v_gene: TRBV7-9
abundance: many
len: 16
d_gene: TRBD2
j_gene: TRBJ2-5

CDR3nt: TGCAGCGTTGAAGATGGGACAGGGGTAGGGAATGAGCAGTTCTTC
CDR3aa: CSVEDGTGVGNEQFF
v_gene: TRBV29-1
abundance: NA
len: 15
d_gene: TRBD1
j_gene: TRBJ2-1

CDR3nt: TGTGCCAGCAGCTTAGTTCCCCCCACATTAAACAATGAGCAGTTCTTC
CDR3aa: CASSLVPPTLNNEQFF
v_gene: TRBV7-2
abundance: NA
len: 16
d_gene: NA
j_gene: TRBJ2-1

CDR3nt: TGTGCCAGCAGCCCCTACGGAACCTTAGAGACCCAGTACTTC
CDR3aa: CASSPYGTLETQYF
v_gene: TRBV7-9
abundance: few
len: 14
d_gene: NA
j_gene: TRBJ2-5

CDR3nt: TGTGCCAGCAGTTACATAACCCCGACAGGGTATGGCACAGATACGCAGTATTTT
CDR3aa: CASSYITPTGYGTDTQYF
v_gene: TRBV6-5
abundance: many
len: 18
d_gene: TRBD1
j_gene: TRBJ2-3

CDR3nt: TGTGCCAGCAGCCTTATAGCGGGAGCGGGCAATGAGCAGTTCTTC
CDR3aa: CASSLIAGAGNEQFF
v_gene: TRBV7-3
abundance: few
len: 15
d_gene: TRBD2
j_gene: TRBJ2-1

CDR3nt: TGCGCCAGCAGCCACCGAGCGGCGTGGGAGGACAACTACGAGCAGTACTTC
CDR3aa: CASSHRAAWEDNYEQYF
v_gene: TRBV4-3
abundance: few
len: 17
d_gene: NA
j_gene: TRBJ2-7